The present T cell receptor beta chain was sequenced within a study of blood T cells in healthy people across ages. Study-wide points: Higher diversity, along with more naive CD4+ cells, distinguished long-lived donors from aged donors. Roughly linear age-related decline in beta diversity appeared, significant by age 40.

Total RNA amounts of at least 5 micrograms were extracted per sample. The use of a sample-barcoded 5' primer and a J-beta primer mix characterized a second PCR of about 7 to 12 cycles. One entry per CDR3 protein, called by TCRdb with MiXCR from the 5' RACE reads. The repertoire includes approximately 600,000 distinct CDR3 sequences, roughly 53% of them detected once, and roughly 34% sits in the top ten. This clonotype was detected a few times. The antigen is unknown. Trimming cost V 0 bases and J 10 bases; bases outside gene matches: 15. There are 17 residues in the CDR3. The germline gives CDR1 SGHTA, CDR2 FQGNSA.

The sample comprised blood. The sequence derives from a man in his 60s in good health. The rearrangement uses TRBV7-2 and TRBJ2-4; 7 bases align to TRBD2. The DNA for the CDR3 is TGTGCCAGCAGCTTAGCACCGCTAGCGGCGGGAGAGGGGATTCAGTACTTC. This encodes CASSLAPLAAGEGIQYF.